Below, 19 T cell receptor beta chains from the same sample are listed, as sequenced in a study of beta chain features in type 1 diabetes. These receptors are not linked to any known antigen. Of the isolated RNA, all was reverse transcribed, and so the sequenced material was expressed TCRB transcripts. The data were produced by immunoSEQ multiplex PCR, yet TCRdb's version contains in-frame clones alone and is incomplete. This table has approximately 730,000 clones, roughly 13% appearing once. Study-wide results and caveats: TCRB CDR3 length was moderately but significantly reduced in all four CD4+ subsets of Type 1 diabetes patients.

Sequencing was carried out using naive CD4+ T cells from blood. These receptors all stem from a man aged 18-30 years with type 1 diabetes.

This clone turned up a few times. The chain employs TRBV5-1 and TRBJ2-4; 9 bases map to TRBD1. Germline-derived CDR1 and CDR2 are SGHRS and YFSETQ. The CDR3 loop spans 19 amino acids. The V segment lost 3 bases and the J segment 1 base; nucleotides outside the gene matches: 14. The CDR3 here is CASSSRDRDFRRAKNIQYF. The CDR3 nucleotides are TGCGCCAGCAGCTCACGGGACAGGGATTTTCGCCGGGCCAAAAACATTCAGTACTTC.

The CDR3 protein is CASSVMGLTEAFF. In DNA, the CDR3 is TGTGCCAGCAGCGTAATGGGGTTGACTGAAGCTTTCTTT. The chain has TRBV9 and TRBJ1-1, with no clear D. CDR1 and CDR2 (germline): SGDLS, YYNGEE. This CDR3 has 13 residues. V gave up 1 base and J gave up 5 bases, with 9 bases separating them.

V is TRBV7-2 and J is TRBJ2-7; D possibly corresponds to TRBD1 (5 bases). V was clipped by 2 bases and J by 2 bases, with 10 bases between them. CDR3 length: 14 residues. Germline V gene sequence: CDR1 SGHTA, CDR2 FQGNSA. The chain's CDR3 is CASSLFKGPYEQYF. The CDR3 DNA reads TGTGCCAGCAGCTTATTTAAGGGGCCCTACGAGCAGTACTTC.

The CDR3 protein is CASSTHPGNEQFF. The CDR3, as DNA: TGTGCCAGCAGCACCCACCCGGGGAATGAGCAGTTCTTC. This chain uses TRBV7-8 with TRBJ2-1; D is perhaps TRBD2 (5 bases). Between the trimmed V and J ends, which lost 5 bases and 7 bases, there was a span of 12 bases. The CDR3 runs 13 residues. The germline V gene encodes CDR1 SGHVS and CDR2 FQNEAQ.

This sequence joins TRBV7-9 and TRBJ2-5; the D is unclear. Trimming pared 5 bases from V and 0 bases from J, leaving 13 bases between. This CDR3 has 15 residues. Germline V gene data show CDR1 as SEHNR and CDR2 as FQNEAQ (reference sequence). CDR3 region: CASSPLSHDQETQYF. CDR3 DNA sequence: TGTGCCAGCAGCCCGCTGTCCCACGACCAAGAGACCCAGTACTTC.

This clone was seen more than once but under ten times. The rearrangement links TRBV25-1 to TRBJ1-4; unclear D gene. CDR3 size: 14 residues. CDR1 MGHDK and CDR2 SYGVNS come from the germline V gene. The V end lost 3 bases, the J end lost 7 bases, and 12 bases lay between the germline ends. The CDR3 nucleotides read TGTGCCAGCAGTGAGACGGAACTCTTTGAAAAACTGTTTTTT. Translated, it gives CASSETELFEKLFF.

V is TRBV10-3 and J is TRBJ1-2, with 12 bases identical to TRBD1. The CDR3 runs to 14 residues. CDR1 is ENHRY, CDR2 SYGVKD, per germline. J gave up 10 bases and V 0 bases, and 3 bases lay outside the gene matches. The CDR3 protein is CAISESGTGGSYTF. The CDR3 DNA is TGTGCCATCAGTGAGTCGGGGACAGGGGGCTCCTACACCTTC.

This clone was recorded a few times. The gene calls are TRBV30 and TRBJ1-2; 11 bases map to TRBD1. The CDR3 has 20 residues. The V gene end was trimmed by 1 base and the J gene end by 0 bases; junction bases not matched to a gene: 16. Germline lookup yields CDR1 GTSNPN and CDR2 SVGIG (reference sequence). The CDR3 sequence is CAWSGTLVWGTGGTNYGYTF. CDR3 in DNA: TGTGCCTGGAGTGGGACCCTCGTCTGGGGGACAGGGGGTACTAACTATGGCTACACCTTC.

This chain links TRBV28 with TRBJ2-1; D remains unclear. Germline V gives CDR1 MDHEN, CDR2 SYDVKM. V shed 4 bases and J shed 10 bases, with 11 bases lying between them. The CDR3 covers 12 residues. The CDR3 DNA reads as TGTGCCAGCAGTTCCCTACTTGTGGAGCAGTTCTTC. This codes for CASSSLLVEQFF.

The V call is TRBV30, the J call TRBJ2-7, with D hard to call. Germline lookup yields CDR1 GTSNPN and CDR2 SVGIG (reference sequence). This CDR3 has 12 amino acids. Trimming stripped 2 bases from V and 3 bases from J, with 8 bases between. The CDR3 protein is CAWSSTLYEQYF. The CDR3 DNA sequence: TGTGCCTGGAGTTCGACTCTCTACGAGCAGTACTTC. The full variable domain, with the rest looked up from reference TRBV30 and TRBJ2-7, is SQTIHQWPATLVQPVGSPLSLECTVEGTSNPNLYWYRQAAGRGLQLLFYSVGIGQISSEVPQNLSASRPQDRQFILSSKKLLLSDSGFYLCAWSSTLYEQYFGPGTRLTVT.

The rearrangement links TRBV5-1 to TRBJ2-7, with 10 bases matching TRBD1. This CDR3 has 17 residues. CDR1 and CDR2 from the germline V gene are SGHRS and YFSETQ. The J segment lost 3 bases and the V segment lost 4 bases, leaving 13 bases of the junction unmatched. The CDR3 region has the DNA TGCGCCAGCAGCCGCACAATTAAGGACAGGGGGAACTACGAGCAGTACTTC. Protein: CASSRTIKDRGNYEQYF.

The chain couples TRBV18 to TRBJ1-1; 7 bases are shared with TRBD1. V gave up 4 bases and J gave up 4 bases; unmatched junction bases: 18. CDR3 length: 18 residues. The germline gives CDR1 KGHSH, CDR2 LQKENI. Here the CDR3 reads CASSLSVQGTPGGTEAFF. Here the CDR3 DNA reads TGTGCCAGCTCACTAAGCGTACAGGGGACTCCGGGAGGCACTGAAGCTTTCTTT.

The rearrangement uses TRBV10-3 and TRBJ1-4; D is undetermined. Looked up from germline, CDR1 is ENHRY and CDR2 is SYGVKD. Trimming removed 2 bases from V and 7 bases from J, with 14 bases in between. This CDR3 region has 15 residues. As DNA, the CDR3 is TGTGCCATCAGTGAGCCACCGGGAACCGGTGAAAAACTGTTTTTT. This gives the protein CAISEPPGTGEKLFF.

The CDR3 reads CASSPRSAGGRTDTQYF. The DNA for the CDR3 is TGTGCCAGCAGCCCCCGGTCCGCGGGAGGGCGCACAGATACGCAGTATTTT. The chain recombines TRBV5-4 with TRBJ2-3, with 9 bases matching TRBD2. The V segment lost 4 bases and the J segment 1 base; nucleotides outside the gene matches: 10. This CDR3 is 17 amino acids long. Per the germline V gene, CDR1 is SGHNT and CDR2 is YYREEE (reference sequence).

This clone was observed a handful of times. V and J are TRBV2 and TRBJ2-2; 7 bases are shared with TRBD1. Germline CDR1 reads SNHLY; CDR2 reads FYNNEI. The CDR3 spans 15 residues. The junction had 4 bases not matched to a gene; V was cut back by 4 bases and J by 2 bases. The CDR3, as DNA: TGTGCCAGCAGTGCGGGGACAGTCAACACCGGGGAGCTGTTTTTT. Its translation is CASSAGTVNTGELFF.

V is TRBV7-8 and J is TRBJ1-2, with a weak D call TRBD1 (6 bases). Germline lookup yields CDR1 SGHVS and CDR2 FQNEAQ. The V end lost 1 base, the J end lost 5 bases, and 11 bases lay between the germline ends. CDR3 length: 14 residues. The CDR3 reads CASSLGQVRYGYTF. The CDR3 DNA follows: TGTGCCAGCAGCTTAGGACAGGTCCGGTATGGCTACACCTTC. The whole variable domain, filled in from reference TRBV7-8 and TRBJ1-2, reads GAGVSQSPRYKVAKRGQDVALRCDPISGHVSLFWYQQALGQGPEFLTYFQNEAQLDKSGLPSDRFFAERPEGSVSTLKIQRTQQEDSAVYLCASSLGQVRYGYTFGSGTRLTVV.

J is TRBJ2-1 and V is TRBV5-1; 12 bases match TRBD2. Germline CDR1 SGHRS, CDR2 YFSETQ. CDR3 length: 14 amino acids. Germline trimming cut 5 bases from V and 9 bases from J; bases unmatched to any gene: 6. The CDR3 sequence is CASRRLAGEGEQFF. The CDR3 coding sequence is TGCGCCAGCAGACGACTAGCGGGGGAGGGTGAGCAGTTCTTC.

The J gene is TRBJ1-5, the V gene TRBV18, with TRBD1 identical over 8 bases. With 6 bases clipped from V and 0 bases from J, the junction kept 10 bases outside the gene matches. The CDR3 has 17 residues. The germline gives CDR1 KGHSH, CDR2 LQKENI. CDR3 residues: CASSPGQELYSNQPQHF. The CDR3 nucleotides read TGTGCCAGCTCGCCGGGACAGGAGCTATATAGCAATCAGCCCCAGCATTTT.

This clone was found a few times. The chain couples TRBV7-2 to TRBJ2-2; D is perhaps TRBD1 (7 bases). The CDR3 has 13 residues. Per germline, CDR1 SGHTA and CDR2 FQGNSA. Trimming stripped 4 bases from V and 5 bases from J, with 8 bases between. CDR3 nucleotide sequence: TGTGCCAGCAGCTCAGGGGGGACCGGGGAGCTGTTTTTT. Its protein product is CASSSGGTGELFF.